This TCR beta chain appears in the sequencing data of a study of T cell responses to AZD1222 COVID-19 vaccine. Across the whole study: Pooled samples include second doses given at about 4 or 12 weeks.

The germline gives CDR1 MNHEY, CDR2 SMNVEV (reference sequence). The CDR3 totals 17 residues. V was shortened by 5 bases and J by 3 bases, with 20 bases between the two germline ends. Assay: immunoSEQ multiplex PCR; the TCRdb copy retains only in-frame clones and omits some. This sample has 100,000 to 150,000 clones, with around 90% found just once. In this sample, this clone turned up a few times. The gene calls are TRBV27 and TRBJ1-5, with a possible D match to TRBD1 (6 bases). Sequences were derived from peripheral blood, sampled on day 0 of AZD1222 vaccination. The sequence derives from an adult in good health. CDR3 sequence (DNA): TGTGCCAGCAGTCCCTGGACAGACTTGCTATTCAATCAGCCCCAGCATTTT. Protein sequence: CASSPWTDLLFNQPQHF.